Shown below are 30 T cell receptor beta chains from a single sample sequenced in a study of breast tumors, draining lymph nodes, adjacent tissues. One entry per CDR3 protein, called by TCRdb with MiXCR from the multiplex PCR reads. Among around 290,000 distinct CDR3 sequences, under 35% were seen once, and the ten largest hold around 1%. Axillary draining lymph nodes of breast cancer patients supplied the node samples. The sequencing sample was made of axillary lymph node tissue. All receptors derive from a female donor with breast cancer. Some clones in this sample may be carry-over from other donors' samples.

The V call is TRBV25-1, the J call TRBJ1-6; no firm D call. The CDR3 sequence is 14 residues long. The germline V gene has CDR1 MGHDK and CDR2 SYGVNS. The V end lost 4 bases, the J end lost 7 bases, and 11 bases lay between the germline ends. The CDR3 region is CASSAPYPNSPLHF. In DNA, the CDR3 is TGTGCCAGCAGTGCTCCCTACCCGAATTCACCCCTCCACTTT.

In this sample, this clonotype turned up many times. V usage is TRBV7-8 and J usage is TRBJ1-5; D is ambiguous. The CDR3 runs to 14 residues. Germline CDR1 SGHVS, CDR2 FQNEAQ. Trimming stripped 5 bases from V and 7 bases from J, with 15 bases between. CDR3 protein: CASSPTSEGQPQHF. The CDR3 bases are TGTGCCAGCAGCCCCACCTCGGAGGGCCAGCCCCAGCATTTT.

The sample holds many counts of this clonotype. V and J are TRBV14 and TRBJ2-3, with D unclear. This CDR3 contains 13 residues. The V end lost 4 bases, the J end lost 1 base, and 6 bases lay between the germline ends. Germline loops: CDR1 SGHDN, CDR2 FVKESK. CDR3 sequence (DNA): TGTGCCAGCAGCCGCCGGGGCACAGATACGCAGTATTTT. Its protein product is CASSRRGTDTQYF.

This chain uses TRBV19 with TRBJ1-5, with 10 positions matching TRBD1. V shed 4 bases, J shed 7 bases, and the junction held 4 bases outside the gene matches. This CDR3 has 14 residues. Germline CDR1 LNHDA, CDR2 SQIVND (reference sequence). The CDR3 sequence: CASSTGTGVQPQHF. CDR3 sequence (DNA): TGTGCCAGTAGTACCGGGACAGGGGTACAGCCCCAGCATTTT.

This clonotype was seen only once. This chain connects TRBV20-1 to TRBJ1-6; the match to TRBD1 covers 8 bases. This CDR3 spans 16 amino acids. Per the germline V gene, CDR1 is DFQATT and CDR2 is SNEGSKA (reference sequence). Losses at the gene ends were 4 bases for V and 9 bases for J; bases not matched to a gene: 14. In DNA, the CDR3 is TGCAGTGCTAAAGCACGGCGGACAGGGCTCAGTTCACCCCTCCACTTT. Its protein is CSAKARRTGLSSPLHF.

This clonotype showed up many times. The chain joins TRBV6-2 or TRBV6-3 to TRBJ2-1; 10 bases are shared with TRBD2. With V trimmed by 8 bases and J by 0 bases, 7 bases remained unmatched. Germline values: CDR1 MNHEY, CDR2 SVGEGT. The CDR3 has 16 amino acids. The CDR3 loop is CASETSGASSYNEQFF. The CDR3 bases are TGTGCCAGCGAAACTAGCGGGGCAAGCTCCTACAATGAGCAGTTCTTC.

The chain has TRBV19 and TRBJ1-2, with 12 bases aligning to TRBD1. The CDR3 covers 17 residues. V shed 8 bases, J shed 4 bases, and the junction held 14 bases outside the gene matches. Germline V gene data show CDR1 as LNHDA and CDR2 as SQIVND (reference sequence). CDR3 protein: CASGTGGERRPVYGYTF. CDR3 DNA sequence: TGTGCCAGTGGGACAGGGGGCGAGAGAAGACCTGTCTATGGCTACACCTTC.

This clonotype was counted between two and nine times. With a much larger clone just one base away, this may be a read error. The CDR3 DNA follows: TGTGCCAGCAGTCGTAGCGGGGGGACCTACGCGCAGTACTTC. This sequence encodes CASSRSGGTYAQYF. The chain recombines TRBV12-3 or TRBV12-4 with TRBJ2-7, with 10 bases identical to TRBD2. CDR3 length equals 14 residues.

This clonotype showed up many times. The rearrangement links TRBV20-1 to TRBJ2-5; possibly TRBD1 or TRBD2 for D (6 bases each). The CDR3 is 16 amino acids. Looked up from germline, CDR1 is DFQATT and CDR2 is SNEGSKA (reference sequence). The ends were cut back, 3 bases at V and 3 bases at J, with 20 bases in the middle. The CDR3 bases are TGCAGTGCTAGCGAATCCACAGGGACTGAGAAAGAGACCCAGTACTTC. Translating gives CSASESTGTEKETQYF.

This clonotype was recorded many times. The chain combines TRBV4-1 with TRBJ2-1; 12 bases agree with TRBD2. V was clipped by 0 bases and J by 8 bases; unmatched bases: 8. Germline V gives CDR1 MGHRA, CDR2 YSYEKL. This CDR3 spans 17 amino acids. The CDR3: CASSQDGGTSGRDEQFF. The CDR3 bases are TGCGCCAGCAGCCAAGATGGCGGGACTAGCGGGCGCGATGAGCAGTTCTTC.

This clonotype was counted at least ten times. The rearrangement uses TRBV20-1 and TRBJ2-1; D might be TRBD2 (5 bases). CDR3 length equals 16 residues. Germline CDR1 reads DFQATT; CDR2 reads SNEGSKA (reference sequence). The germline V and J ends were trimmed by 5 bases and 8 bases, with 25 bases remaining between them. The CDR3 sequence: CSADVSWWGARDEQFF. CDR3 DNA: TGCAGTGCTGACGTTAGCTGGTGGGGAGCTCGGGATGAGCAGTTCTTC.

This sequence joins TRBV20-1 and TRBJ1-6; TRBD1 matches at 7 bases. J gave up 4 bases and V 1 base, and 7 bases lay outside the gene matches. CDR3 length: 16 amino acids. CDR1 and CDR2 (germline): DFQATT, SNEGSKA (reference sequence). CDR3: CSARAGDRLYNSPLHF. The CDR3 DNA is TGCAGTGCTAGAGCCGGGGACAGACTTTATAATTCACCCCTCCACTTT.

This clonotype was counted between two and nine times. The rearrangement joins TRBV6-2 or TRBV6-3 to TRBJ2-1; D unresolved. Germline values: CDR1 MNHEY, CDR2 SVGEGT. This CDR3 region has 13 residues. V was trimmed by 6 bases and J by 2 bases, leaving 8 bases between them. In DNA form, the CDR3 reads TGTGCCAGCAGCACCTCGGCCTACAATGAGCAGTTCTTC. It specifies CASSTSAYNEQFF.

At least ten counts were recorded for this clonotype. V and J are TRBV12-3 or TRBV12-4 and TRBJ2-2; 10 bases are shared with TRBD2. The V segment lost 7 bases and the J segment 7 bases; nucleotides outside the gene matches: 12. CDR3 length equals 16 residues. DNA for the CDR3: TGTGCCAGCACTCCCGAAGCGGGAGGGCCGATCGGGGAGCTGTTTTTT. Translating it yields CASTPEAGGPIGELFF.

V gene TRBV7-3 combines with J gene TRBJ2-3; no reliable D call. Trimming cost V 4 bases and J 2 bases, with 13 bases left between them. Germline V lookup: CDR1 SGHTA, CDR2 FQGTGA. The CDR3 is made up of 15 amino acids. The CDR3 loop reads CASSSRPADTDTQYF. The CDR3, as DNA: TGTGCCAGCAGCTCTAGACCAGCCGACACAGATACGCAGTATTTT. Using reference TRBV7-3 and TRBJ2-3 for the parts outside the CDR3, the full variable domain is GAGVSQTPSNKVTEKGKYVELRCDPISGHTALYWYRQSLGQGPEFLIYFQGTGAADDSGLPNDRFFAVRPEGSVSTLKIQRTERGDSAVYLCASSSRPADTDTQYFGPGTRLTVL.

The sample holds many counts of this clonotype. The V and J genes are TRBV5-5 and TRBJ1-4; possible D gene TRBD1, 5 bases. Germline assignment: CDR1 SGHKS and CDR2 YYEKEE (reference sequence). The germline V and J ends were trimmed by 3 bases and 5 bases, with 11 bases remaining between them. This CDR3 spans 14 amino acids. The CDR3 DNA is TGTGCCAGCAGCTCAGGGCCACAGAATGAAAAACTGTTTTTT. The encoded protein is CASSSGPQNEKLFF. The variable domain in full, completed from reference TRBV5-5 and TRBJ1-4, reads DAGVTQSPTHLIKTRGQQVTLRCSPISGHKSVSWYQQVLGQGPQFIFQYYEKEERGRGNFPDRFSARQFPNYSSELNVNALLLGDSALYLCASSSGPQNEKLFFGSGTQLSVL.

This clonotype was picked up a small number of times. The V call is TRBV9, the J call TRBJ1-2; D gene ambiguous. This CDR3 is 13 amino acids long. Looked up from germline, CDR1 is SGDLS and CDR2 is YYNGEE. The V and J ends lost 0 bases and 6 bases respectively, with 9 bases between them. The CDR3 bases are TGTGCCAGCAGCGTAGTCGGGAATAATGGCTACACCTTC. Encoded protein: CASSVVGNNGYTF.

V gene TRBV10-2 combines with J gene TRBJ2-6; D is possibly TRBD1 or TRBD2 (5 bases each). The CDR3 has 17 amino acids. The V gene lost 0 bases and the J gene lost 4 bases, with 13 bases spanning the gap. From germline, CDR1 is WSHSY and CDR2 SAAADI. CDR3: CASSESRAGLGANVLTF. Written as DNA, the CDR3 is TGCGCCAGCAGTGAGTCGAGGGCAGGGCTCGGGGCCAACGTCCTGACTTTC.

Details on this clonotype: A much larger clonotype is one base distant, so this may be a read error. The chain recombines TRBV25-1 with TRBJ2-4; the D gene could be TRBD1 or TRBD2 (7 bases each). The CDR3 extends over 15 amino acids. Germline V CDR1 and CDR2: MGHDK, SYGVNS. CDR3 sequence reads: CASSDPGGSGDIRYF. The DNA of the CDR3 is TGTGCCAGCAGTGACCCAGGGGGGAGCGGGGACATTCGGTACTTC. The full variable domain, in which reference TRBV25-1 and TRBJ2-4 provide the parts outside the CDR3, is EADIYQTPRYLVIGTGKKITLECSQTMGHDKMYWYQQDPGMELHLIHYSYGVNSTEKGDLSSESTVSRIRTEHFPLTLESARPSHTSQYLCASSDPGGSGDIRYFGAGTRLSVL.

This clonotype was found a few times. The chain has TRBV4-2 and TRBJ2-7; D gene unclear. Germline assignment: CDR1 LGHNA and CDR2 YNFKEQ. The V end was cut by 1 base, the J end by 6 bases, with 7 bases between. The CDR3 covers 12 residues. The CDR3 DNA reads TGTGCCAGCAGCCAAGGGGAAAGCGAGCAGTACTTC. Translating gives CASSQGESEQYF.

This clonotype has ten or more counts. The V and J genes are TRBV20-1 and TRBJ2-1, with 8 bases aligning to TRBD1. CDR1 and CDR2 from the germline V gene are DFQATT and SNEGSKA (reference sequence). The CDR3 has 14 residues. Trimming at V came to 4 bases and at J to 1 base, leaving 3 bases not matched to a gene. DNA of the CDR3: TGCAGTGCTAACAGGGGGGTATCCTACAATGAGCAGTTCTTC. As protein: CSANRGVSYNEQFF.

Regarding this clonotype: The junction differs from germline at one of its ends, possibly a read error. This CDR3 reads CATSDSAGGRTGELLF. DNA of the CDR3: TGTGCCACCAGTGACTCAGCGGGAGGGCGCACCGGGGAGCTGCTTTTT. The rearrangement links TRBV24-1 to TRBJ2-2, with TRBD2 identical over 10 bases. The CDR3 is 16 amino acids. The germline V gene encodes CDR1 KGHDR and CDR2 SFDVKD.

The chain employs TRBV30 and TRBJ2-2; D is perhaps TRBD1 (5 bases). Germline assignment: CDR1 GTSNPN and CDR2 SVGIG (reference sequence). The CDR3 runs 16 residues. Trimming pared 7 bases from V and 0 bases from J, leaving 18 bases between. CDR3: CASEPGTTANTGELFF. CDR3 in DNA: TGTGCCTCGGAGCCCGGCACGACAGCGAACACCGGGGAGCTGTTTTTT.

The sample holds many counts of this clonotype. V gene TRBV9 combines with J gene TRBJ2-7, with D possibly being TRBD1 (5 bases). The CDR3 is 17 amino acids. Germline CDR1 reads SGDLS; CDR2 reads YYNGEE. The V end was cut by 0 bases, the J end by 4 bases, with 20 bases between. The CDR3: CASSVGFEKGAAYEQYF. CDR3 nucleotide sequence: TGTGCCAGCAGCGTAGGATTTGAAAAAGGGGCGGCTTACGAGCAGTACTTC. Using reference TRBV9 and TRBJ2-7 for the parts outside the CDR3, the full variable domain is DSGVTQTPKHLITATGQRVTLRCSPRSGDLSVYWYQQSLDQGLQFLIQYYNGEERAKGNILERFSAQQFPDLHSELNLSSLELGDSALYFCASSVGFEKGAAYEQYFGPGTRLTVT.

The sample holds many counts of this clonotype. In DNA form, the CDR3 reads TGTGCCAGCAGCCAAGCGAGAACTAGCGGTATCCAAGAGACCCAGTACTTC. Translating it yields CASSQARTSGIQETQYF. The rearrangement uses TRBV4-2 and TRBJ2-5; 8 bases map to TRBD2. CDR3 length: 17 amino acids. Germline V gene data show CDR1 as LGHNA and CDR2 as YNFKEQ. Trimming took 1 base from V and 1 from J; bases not matched to a gene: 8.

CDR3 nucleotides: TGTGCCAGCGCTCCGACACTCTCCTACAATGAGCAGTTCTTC. Translated: CASAPTLSYNEQFF. V usage is TRBV25-1 and J usage is TRBJ2-1; no clear D gene. Germline V CDR1 and CDR2: MGHDK, SYGVNS. The length of the CDR3 is 14 residues. V was clipped by 8 bases and J by 0 bases, with 11 bases between them.

Many counts were recorded for this clonotype. The V and J genes are TRBV7-9 and TRBJ2-3; D might be TRBD1 or TRBD2, each matching 5 bases. The CDR3 consists of 15 residues. Germline lookup yields CDR1 SEHNR and CDR2 FQNEAQ (reference sequence). V shed 2 bases and J shed 6 bases, with 15 bases lying between them. In DNA form, the CDR3 reads TGTGCCAGCAGCTTACGGGGACCTAACCTCGATACGCAGTATTTT. This encodes CASSLRGPNLDTQYF.

Comment on this clonotype: An end of the junction differs from the germline gene, which may be a read error. The V call is TRBV10-3, the J call TRBJ1-6; D not certain. The CDR3 has 15 amino acids. CDR1 ENHRY and CDR2 SYGVKD come from the germline V gene. In DNA form, the CDR3 reads TGTGCCATCACCAAAGCGGGAGAAGGGAATTCACCCCTCTACTTT. Its protein is CAITKAGEGNSPLYF.

The table lists this clonotype with many counts. J is TRBJ2-7 and V is TRBV20-1; perhaps TRBD2 as D (6 bases). Trimming shortened V by 3 bases and J by 7 bases, and 13 bases separated the two germline ends. Per the germline V gene, CDR1 is DFQATT and CDR2 is SNEGSKA (reference sequence). The CDR3 has 12 amino acids. CDR3 region: CSARTSPREQYF. DNA of the CDR3: TGCAGTGCTAGGACTAGTCCCCGGGAGCAGTACTTC.

The chain has TRBV28 and TRBJ1-4; 8 bases map to TRBD1. Germline CDR1 and CDR2: MDHEN and SYDVKM. V was clipped by 10 bases and J by 7 bases; unmatched bases: 14. The CDR3 length is 15 residues. CDR3 sequence (DNA): TGTGCCACCCAAACTACAGGGGGGGCAAGTGAAAAACTGTTTTTT. It translates to CATQTTGGASEKLFF.